This TCR beta chain comes out of a study of T cells in Graves' hyperthyroidism and ophthalmopathy. Notes on the study in general: Most thyroid-expanded clonotypes above 0.001 were also found in blood. Ophthalmopathy was model-predicted a median approximately six months pre-onset.

Germline CDR1 is SNHLY and CDR2 is FYNNEI. The CDR3 loop spans 13 amino acids. The V and J ends lost 7 bases and 4 bases respectively, with 11 bases between them. Amplification yielded TCR beta CDR3 regions, with RNA transcripts as the source. A set of HTBI primers served as the primers for a first-round RT-PCR of the TCR CDR3. TCRdb re-derived calls from the multiplex PCR reads in MiXCR, one entry per CDR3 protein. Counted here are about 92,000 distinct CDR3 sequences, roughly half occurring once; the ten biggest clones make up roughly 26%. Remarks on this clonotype: Its antigen is as yet unknown.

10 ml of fresh peripheral blood supplied the PBMCs. The sequenced sample was blood. The TCR originated in a woman aged 40 to 50 with Graves' hyperthyroidism. The chain is built from TRBV2 and TRBJ1-5; D unclear. The CDR3 here is CASTTERNQPQHF. The CDR3 DNA sequence: TGTGCCAGCACCACGGAGAGGAATCAGCCCCAGCATTTT.